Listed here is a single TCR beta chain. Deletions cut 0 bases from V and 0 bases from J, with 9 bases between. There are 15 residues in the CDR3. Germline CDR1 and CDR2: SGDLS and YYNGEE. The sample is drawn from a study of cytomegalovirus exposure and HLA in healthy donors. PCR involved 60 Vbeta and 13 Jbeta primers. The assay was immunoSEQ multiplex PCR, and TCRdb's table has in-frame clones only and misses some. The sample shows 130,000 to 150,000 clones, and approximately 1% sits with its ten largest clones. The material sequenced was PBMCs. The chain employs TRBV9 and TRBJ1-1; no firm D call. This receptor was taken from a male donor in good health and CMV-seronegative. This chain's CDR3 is CASSVGGYMNTEAFF. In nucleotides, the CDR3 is TGTGCCAGCAGCGTAGGAGGATACATGAACACTGAAGCTTTCTTT.